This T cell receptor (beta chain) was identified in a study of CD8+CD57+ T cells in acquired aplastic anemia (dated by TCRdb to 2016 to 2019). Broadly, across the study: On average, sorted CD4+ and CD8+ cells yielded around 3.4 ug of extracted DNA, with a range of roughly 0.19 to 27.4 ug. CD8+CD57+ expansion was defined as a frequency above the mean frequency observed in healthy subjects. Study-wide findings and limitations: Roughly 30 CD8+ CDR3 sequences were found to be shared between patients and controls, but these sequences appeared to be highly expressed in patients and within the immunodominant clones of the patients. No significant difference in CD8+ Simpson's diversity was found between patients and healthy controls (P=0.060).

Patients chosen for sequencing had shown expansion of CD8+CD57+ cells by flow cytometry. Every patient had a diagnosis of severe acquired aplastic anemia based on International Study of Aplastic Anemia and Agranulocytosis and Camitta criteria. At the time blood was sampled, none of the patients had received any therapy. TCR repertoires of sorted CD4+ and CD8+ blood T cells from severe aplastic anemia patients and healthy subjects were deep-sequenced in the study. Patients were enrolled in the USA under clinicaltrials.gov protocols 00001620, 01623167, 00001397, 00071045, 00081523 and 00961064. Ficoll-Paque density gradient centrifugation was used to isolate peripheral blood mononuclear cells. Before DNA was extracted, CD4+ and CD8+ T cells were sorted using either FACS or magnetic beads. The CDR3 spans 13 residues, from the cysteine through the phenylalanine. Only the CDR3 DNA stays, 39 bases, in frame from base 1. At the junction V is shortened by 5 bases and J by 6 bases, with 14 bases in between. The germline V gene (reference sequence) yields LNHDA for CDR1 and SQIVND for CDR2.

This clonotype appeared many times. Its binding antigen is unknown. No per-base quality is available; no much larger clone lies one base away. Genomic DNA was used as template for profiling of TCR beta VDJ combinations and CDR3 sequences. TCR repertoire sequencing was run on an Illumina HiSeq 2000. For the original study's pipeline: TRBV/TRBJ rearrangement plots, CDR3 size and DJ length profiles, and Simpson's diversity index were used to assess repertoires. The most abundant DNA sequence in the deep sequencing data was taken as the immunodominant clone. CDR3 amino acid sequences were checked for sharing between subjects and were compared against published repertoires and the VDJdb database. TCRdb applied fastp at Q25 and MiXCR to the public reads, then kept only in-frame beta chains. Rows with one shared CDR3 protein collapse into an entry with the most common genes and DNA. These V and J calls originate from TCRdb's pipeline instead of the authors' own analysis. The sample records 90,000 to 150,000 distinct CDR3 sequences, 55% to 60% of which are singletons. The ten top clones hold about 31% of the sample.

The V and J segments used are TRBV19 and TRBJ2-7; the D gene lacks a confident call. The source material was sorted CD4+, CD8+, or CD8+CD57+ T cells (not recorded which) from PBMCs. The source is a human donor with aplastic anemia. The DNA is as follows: TGTGCCAGTAGTCTGGGCCTGGGCGTCGAGCAGTACTTC. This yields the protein CASSLGLGVEQYF.